The text below deals with one TCR beta chain. Its antigen is unidentified. Donors were drawn from the approximately 120-subject validation cohort, separate from the approximately 620-subject first cohort. The record originates from a study of cytomegalovirus exposure and HLA in healthy donors. Study background: The same platform was used for the 90 to 150 validation repertoires as for the roughly 700 first-cohort repertoires, as reported in a later analysis. Study outcomes and limitations: It was reported that the classifier diagnosed cytomegalovirus status with high specificity and sensitivity in both the original and validation cohorts. Confirmation was obtained in vitro that a few CMV-associated chains are specific for CMV antigens.

The data were produced by immunoSEQ multiplex PCR, yet TCRdb's version contains in-frame clones alone and is incomplete. The sample lists roughly 150,000 clones, more than 75% occurring once. Sequencing used PBMCs. The TCR originated in a man between 18 and 35 years old in good health and CMV-seronegative.

For the CDR3, the DNA is TGTGCCAGCAGCTTAGACGGGACTGTCGTTGAGCAGTTCTTC. It codes for CASSLDGTVVEQFF. This chain connects TRBV11-2 to TRBJ2-1; D may be TRBD2 (6 bases). Germline loops: CDR1 SGHAT, CDR2 FQNNGV. Between the trimmed V and J ends, which lost 0 bases and 9 bases, there was a span of 12 bases. CDR3 length equals 14 residues. Full variable domain (remainder filled in from reference TRBV11-2 and TRBJ2-1): EAGVAQSPRYKIIEKRQSVAFWCNPISGHATLYWYQQILGQGPKLLIQFQNNGVVDDSQLPKDRFSAERLKGVDSTLKIQPAKLEDSAVYLCASSLDGTVVEQFFGPGTRLTVL.